The 21 T cell receptor beta chains in this list originate from one sample, sequenced in a study of T cells after yellow fever vaccination. TCRdb independently ran MiXCR on the 5' RACE reads; one entry per CDR3 protein. This repertoire shows 360,000 or so distinct CDR3 sequences, 11% found once; its top ten account for roughly 18%. Source: PBMCs, taken on the day of the first yellow fever vaccination. These receptors originate from a man aged 18 to 35 who received the YFV17D yellow fever vaccine.

This clonotype has a handful of counts. The chain joins TRBV19 to TRBJ1-4; D remains unclear. Trimming left V 4 bases short and J 0 bases short, with 15 bases between. This CDR3 has 17 amino acids. The V gene's germline CDR1 is LNHDA and CDR2 SQIVND (reference sequence). The CDR3 region is CASSKSPGRPTNEKLFF. The CDR3 nucleotides read TGTGCCAGTAGTAAATCACCTGGACGGCCAACTAATGAAAAACTGTTTTTT.

This clonotype occurred a few times. The rearrangement links TRBV20-1 to TRBJ2-1; TRBD2 aligns across 11 bases. Germline V gives CDR1 DFQATT, CDR2 SNEGSKA (reference sequence). The trim removed 4 bases at V and 2 bases at J, leaving 7 bases unmatched. The CDR3 extends over 16 amino acids. DNA for the CDR3: TGCAGTGCTATCGGTCTTAGCGGGGGGGCCTACAATGAGCAGTTCTTC. Protein product: CSAIGLSGGAYNEQFF.

This clonotype was counted only a few times. V usage is TRBV18 and J usage is TRBJ2-4; 7 bases map to TRBD1. The J segment lost 8 bases and the V segment lost 2 bases, leaving 9 bases of the junction unmatched. This CDR3 contains 15 residues. Germline V gene sequence: CDR1 KGHSH, CDR2 LQKENI. CDR3 coding DNA: TGTGCCAGCTCACCAGAAAGGGGGCTTGGGGACATTCAGTACTTC. This gives the protein CASSPERGLGDIQYF.

This clonotype was seen more than once but under ten times. The chain joins TRBV7-9 to TRBJ2-5; perhaps TRBD1 as D (6 bases). This CDR3 contains 12 residues. Trimming shortened V by 5 bases and J by 9 bases, and 13 bases separated the two germline ends. Germline V gene data show CDR1 as SEHNR and CDR2 as FQNEAQ (reference sequence). CDR3: CASSATTGPQYF. The CDR3 bases are TGTGCCAGCAGCGCAACGACAGGTCCCCAGTACTTC.

The chain couples TRBV7-2 to TRBJ2-7, with D perhaps TRBD2 (6 bases). The ends were cut back, 3 bases at V and 0 bases at J, with 9 bases in the middle. The germline V gene encodes CDR1 SGHTA and CDR2 FQGNSA. The CDR3 has 14 residues. CDR3 bases: TGTGCCAGCAGCTTGGAGGGTTTCTCCTACGAGCAGTACGTC. This sequence encodes CASSLEGFSYEQYV.

There are a few counts of this clonotype. The CDR3, as DNA: TGCGCCAGCAGCCATTTCGGGGTAGGCACAGATACGCAGTATTTT. This gives the protein CASSHFGVGTDTQYF. This chain joins TRBV4-1 and TRBJ2-3, with TRBD2 as a possible D gene (5 bases). The CDR3 is 15 residues long. Trimming took off 3 bases at V and 1 base at J, with 11 bases between the two ends. CDR1 is MGHRA, CDR2 YSYEKL, per germline.

The chain recombines TRBV23-1 with TRBJ2-5; D remains unclear. TRBV23-1 is flagged as an ORF with uncertain function. The CDR3 covers 15 residues. V lost 6 bases and J 4 bases, leaving 18 bases between the germline ends. The CDR3 protein is CASRQQQRQAETQYF. CDR3 sequence (DNA): TGCGCCAGCAGGCAGCAGCAGCGCCAAGCAGAGACCCAGTACTTC.

The V call is TRBV7-6, the J call TRBJ1-1; a possible D gene is TRBD1 (5 bases). The CDR3 runs 12 residues. CDR1 is SGHVS, CDR2 FNYEAQ, per germline. Trimming stripped 8 bases from V and 0 bases from J, with 7 bases between. CDR3 amino acids: CASGGVNTEAFF. CDR3 in DNA: TGTGCCAGCGGAGGGGTGAACACTGAAGCTTTCTTT.

This clonotype was observed a few times. This chain connects TRBV5-1 to TRBJ2-7; a weak D match, TRBD1 (5 bases). Trimming stripped 0 bases from V and 0 bases from J, with 7 bases between. The CDR3 length is 14 residues. CDR1 and CDR2 from the germline V gene are SGHRS and YFSETQ. The CDR3 spells CASSLVGDSYEQYF. DNA of the CDR3: TGCGCCAGCAGCTTGGTAGGGGACTCCTACGAGCAGTACTTC.

J is TRBJ2-2 and V is TRBV7-9, with TRBD2 matching 9 bases. The length of the CDR3 is 16 residues. Germline trimming cut 4 bases from V and 7 bases from J; bases unmatched to any gene: 10. Looked up from germline, CDR1 is SEHNR and CDR2 is FQNEAQ (reference sequence). CDR3 nucleotides: TGTGCCAGCAGCTCCCGGTTAGCGGGGGACCGCGGGGAGCTGTTTTTT. Translation gives CASSSRLAGDRGELFF.

The rearrangement uses TRBV10-3 and TRBJ1-3, with TRBD1 matching over 8 bases. J was trimmed by 0 bases and V by 9 bases; bases with no gene match: 4. The CDR3 runs 14 residues. Germline assignment: CDR1 ENHRY and CDR2 SYGVKD. CDR3 in DNA: TGTGCCATGAGACAGGGGAACTCTGGAAACACCATATATTTT. It translates to CAMRQGNSGNTIYF.

The chain combines TRBV2 with TRBJ1-5; no definite D call. V dropped 2 bases and J dropped 7 bases, with 12 bases sitting between them. Germline V gene data show CDR1 as SNHLY and CDR2 as FYNNEI. The CDR3 loop spans 14 amino acids. CDR3 protein: CASSEIGQDQPQHF. The CDR3 region has the DNA TGTGCCAGCAGTGAAATCGGCCAGGACCAGCCCCAGCATTTT.

DNA for the CDR3: TGTGCCAGCAGCCAAGAGGTAACAGGGGTCGATGAGCAGTTCTTC. Amino acids: CASSQEVTGVDEQFF. V gene TRBV3-1 combines with J gene TRBJ2-1; the match to TRBD1 covers 7 bases. Germline V gene lookup returns CDR1 LGHDT and CDR2 YNNKEL (reference sequence). The CDR3 runs 15 residues. J was trimmed by 8 bases and V by 0 bases; bases with no gene match: 7.

This clonotype occurred many times. The V and J genes are TRBV7-8 and TRBJ2-3; 10 positions match TRBD1. CDR3 length: 17 amino acids. The germline gives CDR1 SGHVS, CDR2 FQNEAQ. V lost 0 bases, J lost 4 bases, and 7 bases stayed unmatched. CDR3 nucleotides: TGTGCCAGCAGCTTAGCGACTGGGACAGGGGCGGCAGATACGCAGTATTTT. This encodes CASSLATGTGAADTQYF.

V usage is TRBV4-2 and J usage is TRBJ1-6; D not resolved. Trimming pared 1 base from V and 0 bases from J, leaving 13 bases between. This CDR3 is built from 18 residues. CDR1 LGHNA and CDR2 YNFKEQ come from the germline V gene. CDR3 loop: CASSQAPDGSSYNSPLHF. CDR3 bases: TGTGCCAGCAGCCAAGCCCCGGACGGAAGCTCCTATAATTCACCCCTCCACTTT.

A few counts support this clonotype. This may stem from a read error, because a much larger clone lies one nucleotide away. CDR3: CASSLEIKETQYF. The CDR3 nucleotides read TGTGCCAGCAGCTTAGAAATTAAAGAAACGCAGTATTTT. The V gene is TRBV7-2, the J gene TRBJ2-3; no clear D gene. From germline, CDR1 is SGHTA and CDR2 FQGNSA. Trimming removed 1 base from V and 9 bases from J, with 11 bases in between. The CDR3 contains 13 residues. Complete variable domain (other parts from reference TRBV7-2 and TRBJ2-3): GAGVSQSPSNKVTEKGKDVELRCDPISGHTALYWYRQSLGQGLEFLIYFQGNSAPDKSGLPSDRFSAERTGGSVSTLTIQRTQQEDSAVYLCASSLEIKETQYFGPGTRLTVL.

Here the CDR3 reads CSARKFSGGEETQYF. CDR3 bases: TGCAGTGCTAGAAAATTTAGCGGGGGGGAGGAGACCCAGTACTTC. The rearrangement uses TRBV20-1 and TRBJ2-5; 11 bases line up with TRBD2. Germline CDR1 DFQATT, CDR2 SNEGSKA (reference sequence). V dropped 2 bases and J dropped 5; count of bases not matched to a gene: 7. There are 15 residues in the CDR3.

This clonotype was recorded a few times. This may arise from a read error, as a much more abundant clone is one base away. Here the CDR3 reads CASSDTSGGADTQYF. The CDR3 DNA reads TGTGCCAGCAGTGACACTAGCGGGGGGGCAGATACGCAGTATTTT. The V gene is TRBV6-4, the J gene TRBJ2-3; TRBD2 matches at 13 bases. Trimming took 2 bases from V and 4 from J; bases not matched to a gene: 0. This CDR3 has 15 residues. The V gene's germline CDR1 is MRHNA and CDR2 SNTAGT.

J is TRBJ2-1 and V is TRBV12-3 or TRBV12-4; TRBD2 matches 10 bases. The CDR3 totals 20 residues. V shed 6 bases and J 10 bases; nucleotides not matched to a gene: 27. The chain's CDR3 is CASSNPRGRRLAGAGNEQFF. Written as DNA, the CDR3 is TGTGCCAGCAGCAACCCCAGGGGGCGAAGACTAGCGGGCGCCGGGAACGAGCAGTTCTTC.

This clonotype was seen more than once but under ten times. The rearrangement joins TRBV19 to TRBJ1-1, with D possibly matching TRBD1 (5 bases). Trimming pared 8 bases from V and 4 bases from J, leaving 17 bases between. The CDR3 is 14 amino acids. The germline CDR1 and CDR2 sequences are LNHDA and SQIVND (reference sequence). CDR3 sequence reads: CASGSGMVGTEAFF. DNA of the CDR3: TGTGCCAGTGGGTCAGGGATGGTTGGCACTGAAGCTTTCTTT.

This clonotype was recorded a few times. This rearrangement joins TRBV6-2 or TRBV6-3 to TRBJ2-7; D tentatively reads TRBD1 or TRBD2 (5 bases each). Germline loops: CDR1 MNHEY, CDR2 SVGEGT. The length of the CDR3 is 14 residues. V gave up 0 bases and J gave up 5 bases, with 11 bases separating them. The CDR3 sequence: CASSYSGEVNEQYF. CDR3 in DNA: TGTGCCAGCAGTTACTCGGGGGAAGTTAACGAGCAGTACTTC.